Listed below are T cell receptor beta chains from one sample, sequenced in a study of shared T cell receptors in the human thymus. TCRdb's table, derived via immunoSEQ multiplex PCR, lists solely in-frame clones and lacks some. Of about 660,000 clones in the sample, approximately 90% are singletons; the top ten hold 0.01%. The sample also formed part of further work on human thymus T cells.

Sequencing used thymocytes. The receptors shown here come from a boy in the first two years of life with a congenital heart defect. Both conserved end residues are part of each CDR3.

>TRBV4-1|17|TRBJ2-7
CASSRRSTGAFDNEQYF
>TRBV6-5|14|TRBJ1-2
CASSRTGRYYGYTF
>TRBV5-8|15|TRBJ2-7
CASSLSLAGEDEQYF
>TRBV2|16|TRBJ2-7
CASRAGYTGYSYEQYF
>TRBV6-1|13|TRBJ2-7
CAINRDRGREQYF
>TRBV4-3|16|TRBJ2-7
CASSHFGQGGSHEQYF
>TRBV11-2|18|TRBJ2-7
CASSPGTSRRGGDYEQYF
>TRBV7-8|14|TRBJ2-2
CASSLLITAGELFF
>TRBV11-3|14|TRBJ1-1
CASTWAHVGTEAFF
>TRBV5-6|14|TRBJ2-7
CASSLRGGSYEQYF
>TRBV7-8|20|TRBJ2-7
CASSSHLTGTSAFSSYEQYF
>TRBV7-9|12|TRBJ1-1
CASSYAGPEAFF
>TRBV12-5|17|TRBJ2-5
CASGLGTTSGRAETQYF
>TRBV13|16|TRBJ1-1
CASSLEGGQENTEAFF
>TRBV6-6|13|TRBJ2-7
CASSPDGTYEQYF
>TRBV7-9|17|TRBJ1-1
CASSLVTGTRVWTEAFF
>TRBV5-1|17|TRBJ2-7
CASSPPPKRVMCYEQYF
>TRBV6-6|13|TRBJ1-1
CASSRGRSPEAFF
>TRBV11-2|16|TRBJ2-5
CASSPSPQGNQETQYF
>TRBV18|16|TRBJ2-3
CASSPPTSGRRNTQYF
>TRBV5-1|13|TRBJ2-7
CASSLTGSYEQYF
>TRBV5-5|14|TRBJ2-1
CASSFGWAYNEQFF
>TRBV30|21|TRBJ2-1
CAWRPAPGTSGTPLTDNEQFF
>TRBV5-4|16|TRBJ2-1
CASSPAAGASYNEQFF
>TRBV27|16|TRBJ1-2
CASSCYRGQDTYGYTF
>TRBV11-2|14|TRBJ2-7
CASSLTSGHYEQYF
>TRBV4-1|16|TRBJ2-7
CASRKRTGTSGYAQYF
>TRBV5-1|19|TRBJ2-5
CASSLARYPHRGSKETQYF
>TRBV29-1|15|TRBJ2-7
CSVGRTSGSIYEQYF
>TRBV27|17|TRBJ2-2
CASRNTGAGGPSGELFF
>TRBV4-2|20|TRBJ2-2
CASSHPGASGRRANTRELFF
>TRBV7-9|17|TRBJ1-2
CASSFGDRTRPTYGYTF
>TRBV19|20|TRBJ2-5
CASSQSELAGRGSGEETQYF
>TRBV18|13|TRBJ1-1
CASSPRRGTEAFF
>TRBV9|15|TRBJ2-3
CASSATSGGTDTQYF
>TRBV27|16|TRBJ2-7
CASSLTAKGITYEQYF
>TRBV14|19|TRBJ2-2
CASSQSHQLRQGNTGELFF
>TRBV28|13|TRBJ1-2
CASSFQGTYGYTF
>TRBV6-1|12|TRBJ2-7
CASNPQGYEQYF
>TRBV10-3|12|TRBJ1-2
CAIFGGNYGYTF
>TRBV25-1|14|TRBJ2-7
CASRVAGGPYEQYF
>TRBV7-9|14|TRBJ2-7
CASSLGPAPREQYF
>TRBV14|17|TRBJ1-2
CASSQGGGGKSGYGYTF
>TRBV7-9|18|TRBJ2-1
CASSPRLAGGPDYNEQFF
>TRBV30|17|TRBJ1-1
CAWSAQNDRGLNTEAFF
>TRBV2|17|TRBJ1-2
CVYKGWGRGQTNYGYTF
>TRBV28|15|TRBJ2-7
CASSRPRGGRYEQYF
>TRBV30|14|TRBJ1-4
CAWSIPGQSEKLFF
>TRBV4-1|16|TRBJ2-1
CASSRPTSGRSNEQFF
>TRBV6-1|16|TRBJ1-4
CASSAIKGGYDEKLFF
>TRBV5-4|17|TRBJ1-1
CASSFGEGGGVDTEAFF
>TRBV11-2|16|TRBJ2-1
CASSLTRRASCNEQFF
>TRBV5-4|15|TRBJ2-1
CASSLSSGSYNEQFF
>TRBV14|15|TRBJ2-5
CASSQGQKPQETQYF
>TRBV7-9|14|TRBJ2-7
CASRTAGGLGEQYF